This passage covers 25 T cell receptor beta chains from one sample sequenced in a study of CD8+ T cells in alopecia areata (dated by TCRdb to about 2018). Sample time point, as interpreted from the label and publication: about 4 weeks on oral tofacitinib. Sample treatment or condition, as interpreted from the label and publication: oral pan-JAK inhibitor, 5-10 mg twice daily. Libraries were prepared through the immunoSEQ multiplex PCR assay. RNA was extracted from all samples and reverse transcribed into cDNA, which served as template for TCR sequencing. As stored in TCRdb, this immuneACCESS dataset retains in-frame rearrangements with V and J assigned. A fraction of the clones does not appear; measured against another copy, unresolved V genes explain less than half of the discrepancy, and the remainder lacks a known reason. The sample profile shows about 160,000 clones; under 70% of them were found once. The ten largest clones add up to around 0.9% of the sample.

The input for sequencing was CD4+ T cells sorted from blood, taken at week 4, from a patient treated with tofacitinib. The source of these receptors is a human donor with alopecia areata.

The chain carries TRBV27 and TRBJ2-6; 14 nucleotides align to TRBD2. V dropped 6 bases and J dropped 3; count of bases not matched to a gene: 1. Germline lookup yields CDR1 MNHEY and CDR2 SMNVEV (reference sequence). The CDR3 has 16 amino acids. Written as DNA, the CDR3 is TGTGCCAGCAGGACTAGCGGGGGGGTTGGGGCCAACGTCCTGACTTTC. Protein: CASRTSGGVGANVLTF. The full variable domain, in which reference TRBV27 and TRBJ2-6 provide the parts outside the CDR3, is EAQVTQNPRYLITVTGKKLTVTCSQNMNHEYMSWYRQDPGLGLRQIYYSMNVEVTDKGDVPEGYKVSRKEKRNFPLILESPSPNQTSLYFCASRTSGGVGANVLTFGAGSRLTVL.

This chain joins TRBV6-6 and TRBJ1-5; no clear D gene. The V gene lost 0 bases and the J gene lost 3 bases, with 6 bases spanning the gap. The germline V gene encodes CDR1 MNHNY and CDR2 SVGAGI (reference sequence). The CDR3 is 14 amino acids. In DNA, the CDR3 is TGTGCCAGCAGTTACTCCGAGAACAATCAGCCCCAGCATTTT. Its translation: CASSYSENNQPQHF.

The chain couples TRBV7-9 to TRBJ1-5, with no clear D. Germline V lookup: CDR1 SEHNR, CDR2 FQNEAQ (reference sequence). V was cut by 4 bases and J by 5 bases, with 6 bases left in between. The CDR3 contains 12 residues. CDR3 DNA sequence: TGTGCCAGCAGCTCAAAGGATCAGCCCCAGCATTTT. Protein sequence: CASSSKDQPQHF.

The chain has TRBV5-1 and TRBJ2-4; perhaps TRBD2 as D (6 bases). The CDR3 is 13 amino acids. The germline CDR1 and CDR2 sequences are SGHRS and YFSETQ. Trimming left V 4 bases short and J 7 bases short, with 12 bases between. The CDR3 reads CASSIAGWNIQYF. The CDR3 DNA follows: TGCGCCAGCAGCATCGCGGGGTGGAACATTCAGTACTTC. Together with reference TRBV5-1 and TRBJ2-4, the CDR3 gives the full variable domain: KAGVTQTPRYLIKTRGQQVTLSCSPISGHRSVSWYQQTPGQGLQFLFEYFSETQRNKGNFPGRFSGRQFSNSRSEMNVSTLELGDSALYLCASSIAGWNIQYFGAGTRLSVL.

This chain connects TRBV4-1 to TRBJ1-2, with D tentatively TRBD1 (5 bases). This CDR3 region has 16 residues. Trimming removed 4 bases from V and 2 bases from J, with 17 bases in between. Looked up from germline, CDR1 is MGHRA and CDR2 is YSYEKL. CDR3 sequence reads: CASSLQWGSGNYGYTF. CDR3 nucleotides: TGCGCCAGCAGCCTACAGTGGGGGTCGGGGAACTATGGCTACACCTTC.

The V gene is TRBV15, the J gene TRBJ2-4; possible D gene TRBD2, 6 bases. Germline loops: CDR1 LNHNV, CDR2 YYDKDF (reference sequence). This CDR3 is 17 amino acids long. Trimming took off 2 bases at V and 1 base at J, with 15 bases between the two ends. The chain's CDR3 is CATSRSFGGLAKNIQYF. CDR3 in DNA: TGTGCCACCAGCAGATCCTTCGGAGGGTTGGCCAAAAACATTCAGTACTTC.

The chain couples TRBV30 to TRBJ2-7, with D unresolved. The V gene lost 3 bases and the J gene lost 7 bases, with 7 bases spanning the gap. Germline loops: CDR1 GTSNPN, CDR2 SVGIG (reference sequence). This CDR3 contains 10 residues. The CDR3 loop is CAWRSGEQYF. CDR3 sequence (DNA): TGTGCCTGGAGATCTGGGGAGCAGTACTTC.

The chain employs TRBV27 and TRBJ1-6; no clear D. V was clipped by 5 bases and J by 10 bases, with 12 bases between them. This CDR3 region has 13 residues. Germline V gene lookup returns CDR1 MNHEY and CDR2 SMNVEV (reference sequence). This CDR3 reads CASSPRTKSPLHF. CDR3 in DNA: TGTGCCAGCAGTCCCCGGACGAAGTCACCCCTCCACTTT.

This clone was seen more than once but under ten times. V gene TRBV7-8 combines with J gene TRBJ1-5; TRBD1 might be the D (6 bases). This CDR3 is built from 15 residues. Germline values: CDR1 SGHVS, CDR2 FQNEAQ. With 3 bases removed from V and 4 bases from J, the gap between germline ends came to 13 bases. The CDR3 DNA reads TGTGCCAGCAGCTTCTTCAGGGGCAGGAATCAGCCCCAGCATTTT. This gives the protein CASSFFRGRNQPQHF.

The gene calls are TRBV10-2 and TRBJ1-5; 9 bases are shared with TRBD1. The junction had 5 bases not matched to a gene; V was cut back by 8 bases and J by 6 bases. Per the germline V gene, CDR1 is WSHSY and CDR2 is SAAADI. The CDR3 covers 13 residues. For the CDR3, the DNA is TGCGCCAGCGGGGACAGGGAGACTCAGCCCCAGCATTTT. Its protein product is CASGDRETQPQHF.

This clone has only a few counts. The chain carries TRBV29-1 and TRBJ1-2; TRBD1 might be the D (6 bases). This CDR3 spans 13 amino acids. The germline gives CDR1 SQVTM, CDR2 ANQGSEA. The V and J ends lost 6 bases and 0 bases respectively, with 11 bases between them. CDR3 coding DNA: TGCAGCGTCGGTGGGGGCCCTAACTATGGCTACACCTTC. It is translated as CSVGGGPNYGYTF.

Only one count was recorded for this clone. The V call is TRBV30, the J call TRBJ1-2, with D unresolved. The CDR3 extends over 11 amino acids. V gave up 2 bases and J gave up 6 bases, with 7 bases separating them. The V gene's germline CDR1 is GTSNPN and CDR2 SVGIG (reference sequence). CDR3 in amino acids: CAWSPLNGYTF. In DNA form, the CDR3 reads TGTGCCTGGAGTCCCCTCAATGGCTACACCTTC.

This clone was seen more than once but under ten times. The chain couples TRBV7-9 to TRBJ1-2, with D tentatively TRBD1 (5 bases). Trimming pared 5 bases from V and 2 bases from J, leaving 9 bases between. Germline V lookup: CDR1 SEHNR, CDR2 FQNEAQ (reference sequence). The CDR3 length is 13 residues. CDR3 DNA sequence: TGTGCCAGCAGCCTCAGGGCGAACTATGGCTACACCTTC. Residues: CASSLRANYGYTF.

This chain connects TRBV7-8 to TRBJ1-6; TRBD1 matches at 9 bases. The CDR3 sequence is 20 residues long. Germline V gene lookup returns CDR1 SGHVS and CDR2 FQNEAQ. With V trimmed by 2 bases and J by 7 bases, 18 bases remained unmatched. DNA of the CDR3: TGTGCCAGCAGCTTACGGCAGAGGGGACAGGGTGAAGCACGGAATTCACCCCTCCACTTT. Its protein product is CASSLRQRGQGEARNSPLHF.

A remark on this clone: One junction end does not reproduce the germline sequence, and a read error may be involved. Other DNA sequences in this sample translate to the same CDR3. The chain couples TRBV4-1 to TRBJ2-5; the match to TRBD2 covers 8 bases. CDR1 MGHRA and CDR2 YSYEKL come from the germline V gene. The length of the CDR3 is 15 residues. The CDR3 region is CASSHPASGSETQYF. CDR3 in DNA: TGTGCCAGCAGCCACCCGGCTAGCGGGTCAGAGACCCAGTACTTC.

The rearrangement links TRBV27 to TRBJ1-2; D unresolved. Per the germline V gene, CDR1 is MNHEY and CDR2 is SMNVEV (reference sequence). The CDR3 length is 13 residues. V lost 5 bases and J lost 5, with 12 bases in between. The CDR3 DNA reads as TGTGCCAGCAGTCTTACCTTGGGGTATGGCTACACCTTC. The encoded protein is CASSLTLGYGYTF.

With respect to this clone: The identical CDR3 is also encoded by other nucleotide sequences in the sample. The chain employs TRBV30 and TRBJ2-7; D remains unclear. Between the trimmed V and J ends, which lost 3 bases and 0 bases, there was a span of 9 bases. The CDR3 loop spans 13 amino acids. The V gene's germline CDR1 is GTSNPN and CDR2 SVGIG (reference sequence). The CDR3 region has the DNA TGTGCCTGGAGCCCAGGCTTCTCCTACGAGCAGTACTTC. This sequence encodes CAWSPGFSYEQYF.

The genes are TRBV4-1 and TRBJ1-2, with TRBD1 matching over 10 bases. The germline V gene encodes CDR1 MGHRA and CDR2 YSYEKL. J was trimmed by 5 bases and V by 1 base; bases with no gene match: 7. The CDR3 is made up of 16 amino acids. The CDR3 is CASSQAAGTGVYGYTF. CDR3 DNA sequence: TGCGCCAGCAGCCAAGCTGCCGGGACAGGGGTATATGGCTACACCTTC.

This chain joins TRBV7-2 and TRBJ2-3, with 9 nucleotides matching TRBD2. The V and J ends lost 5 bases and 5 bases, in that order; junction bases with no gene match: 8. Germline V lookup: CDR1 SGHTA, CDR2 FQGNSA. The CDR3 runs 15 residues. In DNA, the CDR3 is TGTGCCAGCAGCCGTAGCGGGGGATTGGGAGATACGCAGTATTTT. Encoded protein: CASSRSGGLGDTQYF. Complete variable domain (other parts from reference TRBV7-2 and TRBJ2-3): GAGVSQSPSNKVTEKGKDVELRCDPISGHTALYWYRQSLGQGLEFLIYFQGNSAPDKSGLPSDRFSAERTGGSVSTLTIQRTQQEDSAVYLCASSRSGGLGDTQYFGPGTRLTVL.

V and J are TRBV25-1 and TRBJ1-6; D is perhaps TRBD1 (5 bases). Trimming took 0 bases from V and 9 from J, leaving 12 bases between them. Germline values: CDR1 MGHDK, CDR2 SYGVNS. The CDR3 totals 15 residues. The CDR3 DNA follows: TGTGCCAGCAGTGAATATAGAGGTGGGGGTTCACCCCTCCACTTT. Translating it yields CASSEYRGGGSPLHF.

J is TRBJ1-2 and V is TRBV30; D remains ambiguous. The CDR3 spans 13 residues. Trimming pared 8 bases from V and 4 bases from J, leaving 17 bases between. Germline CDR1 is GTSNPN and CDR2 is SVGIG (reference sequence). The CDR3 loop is CAGLGPRGYGYTF. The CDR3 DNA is TGTGCCGGACTTGGGCCACGCGGCTATGGCTACACCTTC.

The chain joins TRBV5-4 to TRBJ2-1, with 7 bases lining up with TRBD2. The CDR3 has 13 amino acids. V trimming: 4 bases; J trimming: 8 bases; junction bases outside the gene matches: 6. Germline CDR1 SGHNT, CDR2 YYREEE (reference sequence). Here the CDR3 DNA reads TGTGCCAGCAGCCGGACTAGAAGCGATGAGCAGTTCTTC. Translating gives CASSRTRSDEQFF.

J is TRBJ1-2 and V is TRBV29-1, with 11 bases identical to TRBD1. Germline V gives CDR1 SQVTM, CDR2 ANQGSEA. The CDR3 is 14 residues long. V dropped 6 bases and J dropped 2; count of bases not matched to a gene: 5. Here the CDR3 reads CSVAGQGANYGYTF. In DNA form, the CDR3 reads TGCAGCGTGGCTGGACAGGGGGCGAACTATGGCTACACCTTC.

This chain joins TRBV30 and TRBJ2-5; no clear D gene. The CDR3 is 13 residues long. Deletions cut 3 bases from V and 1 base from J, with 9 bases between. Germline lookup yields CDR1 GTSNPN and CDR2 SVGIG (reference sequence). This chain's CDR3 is CAWSLGSQETQYF. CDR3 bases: TGTGCCTGGAGCCTAGGGTCCCAAGAGACCCAGTACTTC.

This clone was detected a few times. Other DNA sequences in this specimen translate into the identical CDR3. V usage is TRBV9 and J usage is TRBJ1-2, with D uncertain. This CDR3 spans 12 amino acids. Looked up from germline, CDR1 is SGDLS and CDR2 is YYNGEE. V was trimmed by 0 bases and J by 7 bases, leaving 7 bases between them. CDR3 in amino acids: CASSVGLGGYTF. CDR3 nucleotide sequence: TGTGCCAGCAGCGTAGGACTGGGTGGCTACACCTTC.